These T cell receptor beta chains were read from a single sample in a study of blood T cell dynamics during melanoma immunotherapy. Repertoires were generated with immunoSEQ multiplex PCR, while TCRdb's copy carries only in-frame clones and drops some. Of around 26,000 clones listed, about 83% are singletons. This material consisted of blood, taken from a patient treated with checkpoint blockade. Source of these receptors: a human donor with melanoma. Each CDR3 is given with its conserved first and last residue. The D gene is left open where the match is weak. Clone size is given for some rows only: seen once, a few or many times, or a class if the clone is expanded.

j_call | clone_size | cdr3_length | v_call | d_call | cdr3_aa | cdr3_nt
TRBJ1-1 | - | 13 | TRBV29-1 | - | CSGSDSPTTEAFF | TGCAGCGGATCCGATTCTCCAACCACTGAAGCTTTCTTT
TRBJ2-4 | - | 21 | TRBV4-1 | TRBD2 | CASSQFNLAGGPVVAKNIQYF | TGCGCCAGCAGCCAATTCAACTTAGCGGGAGGGCCGGTTGTAGCCAAAAACATTCAGTACTTC
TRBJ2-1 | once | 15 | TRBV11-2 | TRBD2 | CASSRTSGTGNEQFF | TGTGCCAGCAGTCGTACTAGCGGGACCGGCAATGAGCAGTTCTTC
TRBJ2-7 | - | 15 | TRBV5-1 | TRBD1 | CASSLGWLGGGEQYF | TGCGCCAGCAGCTTGGGATGGTTAGGGGGCGGAGAGCAGTACTTC
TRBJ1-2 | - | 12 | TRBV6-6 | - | CASMEEIYGYTF | TGTGCCAGCATGGAGGAGATTTATGGCTACACCTTC
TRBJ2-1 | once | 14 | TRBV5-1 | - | CASRLVPSYNEQFF | TGCGCCAGCCGCCTGGTCCCCTCCTACAATGAGCAGTTCTTC
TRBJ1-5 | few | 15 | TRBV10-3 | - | CAISEGRSINQPQHF | TGTGCCATCAGTGAGGGCAGGTCTATCAATCAGCCCCAGCATTTT
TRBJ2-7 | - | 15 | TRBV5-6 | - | CASSGVAGKAYEQYF | TGTGCCAGCAGCGGGGTGGCGGGGAAGGCCTACGAGCAGTACTTC
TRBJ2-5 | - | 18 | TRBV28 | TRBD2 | CASSLRGLAGETGETQYF | TGTGCCAGCAGTTTAAGGGGACTAGCGGGAGAAACGGGAGAGACCCAGTACTTC
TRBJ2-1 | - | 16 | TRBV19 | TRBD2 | CASSIWDSGRSNEQFF | TGTGCCAGTAGTATATGGGATAGCGGGAGGTCCAATGAGCAGTTCTTC
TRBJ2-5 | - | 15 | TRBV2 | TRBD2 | CASSPTGTSGRTQYF | TGTGCCAGCAGTCCGACCGGGACTAGCGGGAGGACCCAGTACTTC
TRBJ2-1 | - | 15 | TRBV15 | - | CATSREGTADNEQFF | TGTGCCACCAGCAGGGAGGGGACAGCAGACAATGAGCAGTTCTTC
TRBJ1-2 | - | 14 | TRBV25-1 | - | CASSAAETNYGYTF | TGTGCCAGCAGTGCGGCAGAGACTAACTATGGCTACACCTTC
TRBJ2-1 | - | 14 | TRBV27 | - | CASSLGRAGHEQFF | TGTGCCAGCAGTTTAGGCAGGGCAGGACATGAGCAGTTCTTC